A single T cell receptor beta chain is shown here with its context. Its antigen is unidentified. TCR sequencing used cDNA made by reverse transcription of extracted RNA. Clones were read by immunoSEQ multiplex PCR, and TCRdb kept only the in-frame ones, dropping some. The sample contains approximately 140,000 clones, 86% of which appear only once. The sample's treatment: oral pan-JAK inhibitor, 5-10 mg twice daily. Researchers picked out CD4+ and CD8+ T cells from PBMCs by sorting. These data belong to a study of CD8+ T cells in alopecia areata. The CDR3 runs 12 residues. Germline V lookup: CDR1 MDHEN, CDR2 SYDVKM. The V gene lost 7 bases and the J gene lost 3 bases, with 7 bases spanning the gap. Study conclusions and caveats: Many expanded lesional clones stayed in scalp and blood while on tofacitinib.

The material was CD8+ T cells sorted from blood, obtained at week 4, from a patient treated with tofacitinib. The source of this sequence is a human donor with alopecia areata. V is TRBV28 and J is TRBJ2-1, with no clear D. The CDR3 protein is CASTDFYNEQFF. The CDR3 DNA reads as TGTGCCAGCACCGATTTCTACAATGAGCAGTTCTTC.